This section outlines one T cell receptor beta chain sequence together with its context. This clone was detected only once. Its antigen remains unidentified. No base quality information exists; no much larger clone differs at one position. At the junction V is shortened by 5 bases and J by 11 bases, with 30 bases in between. The germline V gene provides CDR1 SGHVS and CDR2 FQNEAQ. Counted from cysteine to phenylalanine, this CDR3 has 17 amino acids. The entry retains the CDR3 DNA only, 51 bases that are in frame from base 1. Donors were healthy HIV-negative adults with no recently reported acute infections or vaccinations. Every donor was a Caucasian adult living in Nashville, Tennessee, USA. Magnetic negative selection was used to enrich CD4+ T cells, after which naive cells were positively selected on CD45RA and the negative fraction became the memory subset. Blood was obtained by leukapheresis, after which PBMCs were separated by Ficoll-Histopaque density gradient centrifugation and cryopreserved in liquid nitrogen vapor phase. Purity and quantity of every magnetically sorted T cell population were checked by analytical flow cytometry. Genomic DNA was isolated from every sorted fraction and measured by UV absorbance on a Nanodrop 2000c.

The data are from a study of shared clonotypes between healthy human individuals (dated by TCRdb to about 2020). Notes on the research overall: Two women and a few men aged 18 to 49 years were included in the cohort. Per donor, leukapheresis produced somewhere between about 0.9 and 9.5 billion PBMCs. To estimate repertoire size and how much clonotypes are shared between individuals, the study performed deep sequencing of blood TCR repertoires from about five healthy adults. For each donor, CD4 naive and CD4 memory were each given three plates, CD8 naive was given two plates, and CD8 memory was given one plate. To increase sequencing depth and limit assay-specific biases, different laboratories used diverse techniques to prepare libraries and sequence TCR repertoires.

TCR CDR3 regions were amplified from genomic DNA by multiplex PCR using the deep immunoSEQ assay. Extracted genomic DNA from each cell subset was distributed evenly across all wells of several immunoSEQ 96-well plates, and each plate was treated as a replicate. Each replicate PCR for sorted subsets received around 200 ng genomic DNA, equal to about 30,000 T cell genomes. Purified libraries were measured with a Qubit 3.0 fluorometer, size-checked on a Bioanalyzer 2100, and measured again with the KAPA Library Quantification kit. Each immunoSEQ 96-well plate was sequenced on its own single-read 150-cycle Illumina NextSeq 550 flow cell. On the authors' methods: The immunoSEQ output contained only junctional sequences without quality scores, so filtering could not match that applied to full-length reads. Sequences were annotated with PyIR, a Python wrapper for IgBLAST v1.9, using IMGT germline references to assign V/J genes and CDR3. Reads with weak V/J assignments (E-value above 1e-6), missing CDR3, stop codons, out-of-frame junctions, or ambiguous translated residues were removed. V3J clonotypes were defined by identical inferred V gene, J gene, and CDR3 amino acid sequence. Percentage overlap between repertoires was calculated by dividing the number of shared unique clonotypes by the size of the smaller repertoire. Richness of each repertoire was evaluated using RTK rarefaction, the Chao1 estimator, and Recon v2.1 estimates of unobserved clonotypes. Generation probabilities for all TCRbeta clonotypes obtained by the gDNA method from several donors were computed using OLGA. TCRdb took over this immuneACCESS table, retaining in-frame rearrangements with V and J assigned. Such tables are incomplete; in checked studies, under half of the missing clones stem from an unresolved V gene, and the remainder is unexplained. V and J calls and clone size are as listed in that table; D and trimming were resolved from the DNA. Across this sample there are about 2.3 million clones, with about 90% seen only once. Around 0.4% of the sample comes from the top ten.

Overall study outcomes, separate from this receptor: Because the study included only a small number of donors, the genetic and exposure-history diversity represented was limited. Rarefaction of sorted-subset datasets indicated incomplete sequencing despite the large sequencing depth. Pairwise subsampling indicated that sequencing depth was expected to affect the degree of clonotype sharing among donors. Roughly 5% of naive CD4, 3.5% of naive CD8, about 2.5% of memory CD4, and over 0.35% of memory CD8 clonotypes were shared across four donors. Naive subsets generally had larger estimated clonotype richness than memory subsets. Clonotypes shared by all four sorted-subset donors showed higher generation probabilities than non-shared clonotypes. Sampling was restricted to blood, and TCR repertoires in tissue are likely to differ from TCR repertoires in blood.

The receptor was derived from a man between 18 and 35 years old in good health. Some clones in this sample may be carry-over from other donors' samples. Input material: naive CD4+ T cells from PBMCs. According to the study, the label for this sample's cell subset or site signals: CD45RA+ positively selected. The rearranged segments are TRBV7-8 and TRBJ1-1; a tentative D match to TRBD1 spans 6 bases. The CDR3 protein sequence reads: CASSRTWGPERSGAAFF. Read as DNA, the sequence is TGTGCCAGCAGCAGAACGTGGGGGCCAGAGCGGAGTGGGGCGGCTTTCTTT.